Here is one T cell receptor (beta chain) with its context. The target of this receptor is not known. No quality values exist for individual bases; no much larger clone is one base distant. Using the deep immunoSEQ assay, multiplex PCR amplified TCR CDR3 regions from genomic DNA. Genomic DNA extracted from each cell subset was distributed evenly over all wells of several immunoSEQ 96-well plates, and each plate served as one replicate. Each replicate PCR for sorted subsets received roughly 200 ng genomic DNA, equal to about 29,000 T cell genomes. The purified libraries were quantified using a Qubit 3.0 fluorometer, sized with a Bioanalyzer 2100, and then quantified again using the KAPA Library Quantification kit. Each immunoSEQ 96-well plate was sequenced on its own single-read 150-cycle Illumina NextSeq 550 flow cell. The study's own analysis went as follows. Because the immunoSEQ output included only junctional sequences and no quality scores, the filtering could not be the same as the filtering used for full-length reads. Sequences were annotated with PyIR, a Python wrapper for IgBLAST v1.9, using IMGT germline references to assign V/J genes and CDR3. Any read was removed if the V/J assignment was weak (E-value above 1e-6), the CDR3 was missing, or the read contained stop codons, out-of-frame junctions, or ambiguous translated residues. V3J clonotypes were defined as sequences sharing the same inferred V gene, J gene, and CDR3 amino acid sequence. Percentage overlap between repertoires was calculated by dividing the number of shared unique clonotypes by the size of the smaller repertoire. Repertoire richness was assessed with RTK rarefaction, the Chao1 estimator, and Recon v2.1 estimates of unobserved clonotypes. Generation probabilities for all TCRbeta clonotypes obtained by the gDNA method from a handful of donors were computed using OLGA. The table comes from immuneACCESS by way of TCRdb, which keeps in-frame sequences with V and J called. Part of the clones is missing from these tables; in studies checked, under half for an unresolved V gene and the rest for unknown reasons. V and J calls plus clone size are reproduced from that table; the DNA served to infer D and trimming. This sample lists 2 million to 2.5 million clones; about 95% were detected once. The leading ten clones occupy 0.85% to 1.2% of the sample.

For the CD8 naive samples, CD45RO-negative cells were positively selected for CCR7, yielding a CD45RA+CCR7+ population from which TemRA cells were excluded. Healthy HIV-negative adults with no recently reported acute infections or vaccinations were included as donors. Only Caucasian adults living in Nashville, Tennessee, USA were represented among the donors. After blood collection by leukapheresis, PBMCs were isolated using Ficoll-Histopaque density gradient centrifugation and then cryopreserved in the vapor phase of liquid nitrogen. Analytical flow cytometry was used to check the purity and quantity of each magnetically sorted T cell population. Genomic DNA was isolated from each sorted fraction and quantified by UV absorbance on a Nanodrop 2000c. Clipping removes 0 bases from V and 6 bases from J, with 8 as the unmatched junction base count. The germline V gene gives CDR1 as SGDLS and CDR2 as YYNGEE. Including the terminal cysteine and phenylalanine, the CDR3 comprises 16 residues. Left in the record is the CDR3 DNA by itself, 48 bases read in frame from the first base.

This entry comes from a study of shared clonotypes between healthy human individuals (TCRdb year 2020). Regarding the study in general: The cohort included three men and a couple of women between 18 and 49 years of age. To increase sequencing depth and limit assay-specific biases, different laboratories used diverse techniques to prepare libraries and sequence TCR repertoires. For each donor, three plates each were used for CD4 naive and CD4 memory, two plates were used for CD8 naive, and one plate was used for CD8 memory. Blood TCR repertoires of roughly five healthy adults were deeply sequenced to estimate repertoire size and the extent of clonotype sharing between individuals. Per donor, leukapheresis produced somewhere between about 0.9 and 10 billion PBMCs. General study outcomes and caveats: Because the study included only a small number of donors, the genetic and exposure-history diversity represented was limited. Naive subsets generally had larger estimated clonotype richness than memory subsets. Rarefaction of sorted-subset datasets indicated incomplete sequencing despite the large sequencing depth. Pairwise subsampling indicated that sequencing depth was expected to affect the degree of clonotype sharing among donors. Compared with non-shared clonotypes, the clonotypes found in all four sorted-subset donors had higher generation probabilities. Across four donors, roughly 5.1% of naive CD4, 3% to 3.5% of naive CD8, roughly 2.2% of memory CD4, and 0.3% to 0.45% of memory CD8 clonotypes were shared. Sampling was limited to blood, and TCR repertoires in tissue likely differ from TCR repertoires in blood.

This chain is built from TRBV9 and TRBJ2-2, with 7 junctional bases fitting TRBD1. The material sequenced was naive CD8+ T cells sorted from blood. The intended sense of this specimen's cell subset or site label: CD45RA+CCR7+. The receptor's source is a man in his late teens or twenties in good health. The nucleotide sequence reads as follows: TGTGCCAGCAGCGTAGGTATACAGGGGTCTCCCGGGGAGCTGTTTTTT. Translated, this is CASSVGIQGSPGELFF.